This T cell receptor (beta chain) emerged from a study of T cells in Graves' hyperthyroidism and ophthalmopathy. Study as a whole: Pretreatment peripheral blood was obtained at initial diagnosis. Study results and caveats: In blood, most of the thyroid clonotypes expanded above 0.001 were also present. In simple terms, a model built on 13 V-J features told ophthalmopathy apart from stable hyperthyroidism.

This CDR3 is 12 amino acids long. Trimming stripped 6 bases from V and 4 bases from J, with 7 bases between. Germline V gene sequence: CDR1 SNHLY, CDR2 FYNNEI. This clonotype was detected many times. Its antigen is not known. Exclusions: uncontrolled infection, other autoimmune disease, pregnancy, lactation. The TCR beta CDR3 regions underwent amplification using RNA transcripts as the source. HTBI primers drove first-round RT-PCR of the TCR CDR3. TCRdb fed the multiplex PCR reads into MiXCR, producing one record per CDR3 protein. The sample yields about 350,000 distinct CDR3 sequences, 11% to 15% seen once.

This TCR was sampled from a woman younger than 45 with Graves' hyperthyroidism. The sample was blood. This rearrangement joins TRBV2 to TRBJ2-1, with D unclear. The CDR3 region is CASSEKYNEQFF. The CDR3 DNA reads as TGTGCCAGCAGCGAAAAATACAATGAGCAGTTCTTC.